The 32 T cell receptor beta chains presented below share a single source sample, sequenced in a study of T cells in Graves' hyperthyroidism and ophthalmopathy. Amplified TCR beta CDR3 regions came from RNA transcripts. First-round RT-PCR with HTBI primers amplified the TCR CDR3 region. TCRdb re-derived calls from the multiplex PCR reads in MiXCR, one entry per CDR3 protein. Here the sample spans around 700,000 distinct CDR3 sequences, about 19% being singletons. The specimen was blood. The receptor source for this set is a woman in her forties or fifties with Graves' hyperthyroidism that later progressed to Graves' ophthalmopathy.

This clonotype has ten or more counts. The chain uses TRBV6-1 and TRBJ2-5, with 14 bases aligning to TRBD2. Trimming removed 5 bases from V and 4 bases from J; junction bases left unmatched: 9. Looked up from germline, CDR1 is MNHNS and CDR2 is SASEGT. CDR3 length: 17 amino acids. In DNA, the CDR3 is TGTGCCAGCAGTTTAGGCAGGACTAGCGGGGGGCGAGAGACCCAGTACTTC. This translates into CASSLGRTSGGRETQYF.

The V gene is TRBV20-1, the J gene TRBJ2-3, with a weak D call TRBD2 (6 bases). The germline gives CDR1 DFQATT, CDR2 SNEGSKA (reference sequence). Deletions cut 4 bases from V and 4 bases from J, with 15 bases between. The CDR3 totals 14 residues. DNA of the CDR3: TGCAGTGCTAAAAAAGCGGGTAGGGCAGATACGCAGTATTTT. It encodes CSAKKAGRADTQYF.

The rearrangement uses TRBV5-4 and TRBJ1-1, with 7 bases lining up with TRBD1. The CDR3 covers 12 residues. V dropped 3 bases and J dropped 10; count of bases not matched to a gene: 6. Germline assignment: CDR1 SGHNT and CDR2 YYREEE (reference sequence). This CDR3 is CASSSTTGVAFF. The DNA of the CDR3 is TGTGCCAGCAGCTCTACCACAGGGGTAGCTTTCTTT.

Note on this clonotype: This may stem from a read error, because a much larger clone lies one nucleotide away. The rearrangement links TRBV20-1 to TRBJ2-7, with 9 positions matching TRBD1. With the DNA end fitting TRBJ2-1 better, the J assignment may be wrong. The CDR3 spans 14 residues. From germline, CDR1 is DFQATT and CDR2 SNEGSKA (reference sequence). This chain's CDR3 is CSARVQGAAYEQFF. CDR3 sequence (DNA): TGCAGTGCTAGAGTACAGGGGGCGGCCTACGAGCAGTTCTTC.

This clonotype came up a few times. CDR3 in amino acids: CASSPQGYETQYF. DNA for the CDR3: TGTGCCAGCAGTCCACAGGGGTACGAGACCCAGTACTTC. This chain uses TRBV6-1 with TRBJ2-5, with 7 positions matching TRBD1. The CDR3 totals 13 residues. Germline V gene sequence: CDR1 MNHNS, CDR2 SASEGT. V shed 5 bases, J shed 5 bases, and the junction held 5 bases outside the gene matches.

In this sample, this clonotype turned up a few times. The chain has TRBV27 and TRBJ1-4, with TRBD1 identical over 7 bases. The CDR3 extends over 15 amino acids. Trimming took 6 bases from V and 3 from J; bases not matched to a gene: 7. The germline CDR1 and CDR2 sequences are MNHEY and SMNVEV (reference sequence). Here the CDR3 reads CASSQQGKSNEKLFF. The CDR3 region has the DNA TGTGCCAGCAGCCAACAGGGGAAGTCTAATGAAAAACTGTTTTTT.

This clonotype was recorded many times. The J gene is TRBJ2-3, the V gene TRBV11-2; 10 positions match TRBD1. This CDR3 is built from 14 residues. The trim removed 1 base at V and 11 bases at J, leaving 6 bases unmatched. Germline CDR1 is SGHAT and CDR2 is FQNNGV. The CDR3 here is CASSLVDRGREQYF. The CDR3 DNA follows: TGTGCCAGCAGCTTAGTCGACAGGGGGCGAGAGCAGTATTTT.

This clonotype has a handful of counts. The V call is TRBV20-1, the J call TRBJ1-4; perhaps TRBD1 as D (5 bases). The germline CDR1 and CDR2 sequences are DFQATT and SNEGSKA (reference sequence). V lost 6 bases, J lost 8 bases, and 13 bases lay in between. This CDR3 is built from 12 residues. The CDR3 region has the DNA TGCAGTGCGGTCGGGGGTCGAGAAAAACTGTTTTTT. Translating gives CSAVGGREKLFF.

The genes are TRBV19 and TRBJ1-2, with TRBD1 as a possible D gene (5 bases). V was shortened by 2 bases and J by 8 bases, with 12 bases between the two germline ends. This CDR3 spans 13 amino acids. Germline values: CDR1 LNHDA, CDR2 SQIVND (reference sequence). The CDR3: CASSIQGIEGYTF. The CDR3, as DNA: TGTGCCAGTAGTATACAGGGAATTGAGGGCTACACCTTC.

The table lists this clonotype with a count of one. The chain couples TRBV7-9 to TRBJ2-7; the D is unclear. CDR1 and CDR2 from the germline V gene are SEHNR and FQNEAQ (reference sequence). Trimming stripped 3 bases from V and 2 bases from J, with 8 bases between. This CDR3 is built from 13 residues. DNA of the CDR3: TGTGCCAGCAGCTTTGCCAGGCCCTACGAGCAGTACTTC. This translates into CASSFARPYEQYF.

The genes are TRBV9 and TRBJ1-4, with 9 bases matching TRBD1. Germline V gives CDR1 SGDLS, CDR2 YYNGEE. This CDR3 has 15 residues. Trimming took 0 bases from V and 7 from J; bases not matched to a gene: 4. The CDR3 protein is CASSVAGTGSEKLFF. DNA for the CDR3: TGTGCCAGCAGCGTAGCCGGGACAGGGTCTGAAAAACTGTTTTTT. The whole variable domain, filled in from reference TRBV9 and TRBJ1-4, reads DSGVTQTPKHLITATGQRVTLRCSPRSGDLSVYWYQQSLDQGLQFLIQYYNGEERAKGNILERFSAQQFPDLHSELNLSSLELGDSALYFCASSVAGTGSEKLFFGSGTQLSVL.

The chain is built from TRBV5-1 and TRBJ1-2, with TRBD1 identical over 9 bases. Germline V lookup: CDR1 SGHRS, CDR2 YFSETQ. With 3 bases clipped from V and 1 base from J, the junction kept 13 bases outside the gene matches. The CDR3 has 18 amino acids. The CDR3 loop reads CASSSQTSTGGNNYGYTF. CDR3 DNA sequence: TGCGCCAGCAGCTCCCAAACCTCCACAGGGGGCAATAACTATGGCTACACCTTC.

This clonotype showed up just a few times. J is TRBJ2-6 and V is TRBV27, with 8 bases identical to TRBD1. With 4 bases clipped from V and 3 bases from J, the junction kept 2 bases outside the gene matches. The CDR3 totals 15 residues. CDR1 is MNHEY, CDR2 SMNVEV, per germline (reference sequence). The CDR3 here is CASSSRGLGANVLTF. The CDR3 coding sequence is TGTGCCAGCAGTTCCAGGGGGCTTGGGGCCAACGTCCTGACTTTC.

This clonotype was detected a few times. The chain joins TRBV15 to TRBJ1-2; D is possibly TRBD1 (5 bases). Germline CDR1 reads LNHNV; CDR2 reads YYDKDF (reference sequence). V dropped 1 base and J dropped 3 bases, with 12 bases sitting between them. The CDR3 runs 15 residues. In DNA form, the CDR3 reads TGTGCCACCAGCAGAGTTAAAGGGGAAGACTATGGCTACACCTTC. Translating it yields CATSRVKGEDYGYTF.

At least ten counts were recorded for this clonotype. The V and J genes are TRBV6-1 and TRBJ1-5; the D is unclear. The CDR3 covers 12 residues. Germline V lookup: CDR1 MNHNS, CDR2 SASEGT. Trimming took off 6 bases at V and 4 bases at J, with 7 bases between the two ends. CDR3 coding DNA: TGTGCCAGCAGGGGTGCGAATCAGCCCCAGCATTTT. Its protein is CASRGANQPQHF.

The V gene is TRBV7-8, the J gene TRBJ2-5, with 8 bases that match TRBD1. Germline loops: CDR1 SGHVS, CDR2 FQNEAQ. The V gene end was trimmed by 3 bases and the J gene end by 1 base; junction bases not matched to a gene: 4. CDR3 length: 15 residues. CDR3 nucleotides: TGTGCCAGCAGCTTCGACAGGGGATTCCAAGAGACCCAGTACTTC. Amino acids: CASSFDRGFQETQYF.

This chain joins TRBV12-3 or TRBV12-4 and TRBJ1-2, with D hard to call. The CDR3 consists of 13 residues. The V end was cut by 3 bases, the J end by 8 bases, with 13 bases between. The CDR3 here is CASSFEGTDGYTF. The DNA for the CDR3 is TGTGCCAGCAGTTTTGAAGGAACGGACGGCTACACCTTC.

This clonotype was seen at least ten times. This chain's CDR3 is CASGLPGTGQETQYF. CDR3 coding DNA: TGTGCTAGTGGTTTGCCTGGGACAGGACAAGAGACCCAGTACTTC. The chain is built from TRBV12-5 and TRBJ2-5, with 8 positions matching TRBD1. This CDR3 contains 15 residues. Germline CDR1 LGHNT, CDR2 FRNRAP. With V trimmed by 2 bases and J by 2 bases, 4 bases remained unmatched.

The chain has TRBV24-1 and TRBJ2-5, with D possibly being TRBD1 (6 bases). The CDR3 runs 15 residues. The germline gives CDR1 KGHDR, CDR2 SFDVKD. V was shortened by 4 bases and J by 1 base, with 12 bases between the two germline ends. CDR3 amino acids: CATSDRTASQETQYF. CDR3 nucleotides: TGTGCCACCAGTGACAGGACAGCGAGCCAAGAGACCCAGTACTTC.

The chain uses TRBV19 and TRBJ2-3, with 9 bases fitting TRBD2. J gave up 1 base and V 4 bases, and 6 bases lay outside the gene matches. Germline-derived CDR1 and CDR2 are LNHDA and SQIVND (reference sequence). CDR3 size: 16 residues. The DNA of the CDR3 is TGTGCCAGTAGTACCCCACAGCGGGGGGGCACAGATACGCAGTATTTT. It codes for CASSTPQRGGTDTQYF.

This chain uses TRBV6-2 or TRBV6-3 with TRBJ1-2; D is possibly TRBD1 (6 bases). CDR3 length: 11 amino acids. The V end lost 8 bases, the J end lost 4 bases, and 8 bases lay between the germline ends. Germline CDR1 and CDR2: MNHEY and SVGEGT. The CDR3 here is CASGGLYGYTF. The CDR3 DNA reads TGTGCCAGCGGGGGGCTCTATGGCTACACCTTC.

This clonotype was observed at least ten times. The chain employs TRBV15 and TRBJ1-1; perhaps TRBD1 as D (6 bases). V lost 3 bases and J lost 0, with 11 bases in between. The CDR3 is 15 amino acids. Per the germline V gene, CDR1 is LNHNV and CDR2 is YYDKDF (reference sequence). This CDR3 is CATSRDDRLNTEAFF. CDR3 nucleotide sequence: TGTGCCACCAGCAGGGACGACAGGCTGAACACTGAAGCTTTCTTT.

This clonotype was counted between two and nine times. The chain joins TRBV6-1 to TRBJ2-2, with unresolved D. The V and J ends lost 7 bases and 0 bases respectively, with 9 bases between them. Germline lookup yields CDR1 MNHNS and CDR2 SASEGT. This CDR3 contains 14 residues. This CDR3 is CASKWEPNTGELFF. In DNA, the CDR3 is TGTGCCAGCAAGTGGGAACCGAACACCGGGGAGCTGTTTTTT.

On this clonotype itself: Germline is not matched at one junction end, which may reflect a read error. The chain employs TRBV6-1 and TRBJ1-1; D not certain. The length of the CDR3 is 16 residues. The germline V gene has CDR1 MNHNS and CDR2 SASEGT. In nucleotides, the CDR3 is TGTGCCAGCAGTGAATTGGGCGGGCGGGAGAACAGTGAAGCTTTCTTT. It encodes CASSELGGRENSEAFF.

Remarks on this clonotype: Since a much larger clone is just one base distant, this may be a read error. The chain is built from TRBV11-3 and TRBJ1-3; D may be TRBD1 (5 bases). The CDR3 is made up of 15 amino acids. Trimming pared 3 bases from V and 0 bases from J, leaving 9 bases between. The germline V gene has CDR1 SGHNT and CDR2 YENEEA. The DNA for the CDR3 is TGTGCCAGCAGCTTGGGACGGACCTCTGGAAACACCATATATTTT. It specifies CASSLGRTSGNTIYF.

This clonotype appeared many times. The chain carries TRBV11-2 and TRBJ1-2; a possible D gene is TRBD1 (5 bases). In germline, CDR1 is SGHAT, CDR2 FQNNGV. Trimming took 5 bases from V and 8 from J, leaving 15 bases between them. This CDR3 comprises 13 residues. The CDR3 coding sequence is TGTGCCAGCAGCGCCGGGACGGCCGGCGGCTACACCTTC. Translated: CASSAGTAGGYTF.

The V gene is TRBV6-1, the J gene TRBJ2-1; the match to TRBD1 covers 7 bases. Germline trimming cut 8 bases from V and 0 bases from J; bases unmatched to any gene: 7. Germline-derived CDR1 and CDR2 are MNHNS and SASEGT. The CDR3 has 15 residues. This CDR3 reads CASFPQGVSYNEQFF. In DNA, the CDR3 is TGTGCCAGCTTCCCTCAGGGGGTCTCCTACAATGAGCAGTTCTTC.

This clonotype was seen only a few times. The genes are TRBV7-9 and TRBJ2-2, with 8 bases fitting TRBD1. Germline CDR1 and CDR2: SEHNR and FQNEAQ (reference sequence). The CDR3 sequence is 15 residues long. The junction had 5 bases not matched to a gene; V was cut back by 5 bases and J by 3 bases. CDR3 sequence: CASSRTGPHTGELFF. The CDR3 DNA reads as TGTGCCAGCAGCCGGACAGGGCCCCACACCGGGGAGCTGTTTTTT. Filled out from reference TRBV7-9 and TRBJ2-2, the complete variable domain reads DTGVSQNPRHKITKRGQNVTFRCDPISEHNRLYWYRQTLGQGPEFLTYFQNEAQLEKSRLLSDRFSAERPKGSFSTLEIQRTEQGDSAMYLCASSRTGPHTGELFFGEGSRLTVL.

This clonotype was observed at least ten times. This chain connects TRBV6-5 to TRBJ1-1; tentatively, D is TRBD1 (6 bases). V lost 0 bases to trimming and J lost 3 bases, with 14 bases between them. The CDR3 loop spans 16 amino acids. Per germline, CDR1 MNHEY and CDR2 SVGAGI. The CDR3 region is CASSYSRGQSYTEAFF. In DNA, the CDR3 is TGTGCCAGCAGTTACTCACGGGGGCAAAGCTACACTGAAGCTTTCTTT.

This clonotype was seen repeatedly, ten times or more. The chain carries TRBV7-2 and TRBJ2-7, with 12 bases identical to TRBD2. The V gene's germline CDR1 is SGHTA and CDR2 FQGNSA. The CDR3 consists of 15 residues. Trimming at V came to 3 bases and at J to 2 bases, leaving 2 bases not matched to a gene. The CDR3 protein is CASSFSSGGAYEQYF. CDR3 sequence (DNA): TGTGCCAGCAGCTTTTCTAGCGGGGGGGCCTACGAGCAGTACTTC.

This clonotype was observed many times. The chain has TRBV2 and TRBJ1-5; no clear D. V shed 7 bases and J shed 0 bases, with 13 bases lying between them. CDR3 length: 15 residues. Germline V gene sequence: CDR1 SNHLY, CDR2 FYNNEI. CDR3 region: CASIMDGYSNQPQHF. The DNA for the CDR3 is TGTGCCAGCATCATGGACGGATATAGCAATCAGCCCCAGCATTTT. Looking up the rest from reference TRBV2 and TRBJ1-5 gives the full variable domain: EPEVTQTPSHQVTQMGQEVILRCVPISNHLYFYWYRQILGQKVEFLVSFYNNEISEKSEIFDDQFSVERPDGSNFTLKIRSTKLEDSAMYFCASIMDGYSNQPQHFGDGTRLSIL.

This clonotype was found a few times. V and J are TRBV5-1 and TRBJ1-3; 10 bases line up with TRBD1. Trimming removed 3 bases from V and 8 bases from J; junction bases left unmatched: 5. The CDR3 extends over 14 amino acids. The germline gives CDR1 SGHRS, CDR2 YFSETQ. Here the CDR3 reads CASSYGTGDYTIYF. CDR3 nucleotides: TGCGCCAGCAGCTACGGGACAGGGGACTACACCATATATTTT.